This T cell receptor (beta chain) was profiled in a study of blood T cell repertoires in COVID-19. About the study: Italy, Spain and the United States were the sources of the convalescent and acute COVID-19 samples. The cDNA or gDNA used as material had been derived from T cells, B-cell-depleted T cells, or PBMCs.

The length of the CDR3 is 16 residues. CDR1 and CDR2 (germline): SGHNT, YENEEA. Trimming took off 0 bases at V and 11 bases at J, with 22 bases between the two ends. As handled by the study authors: How many nucleated cells were present was estimated from reference gene primer amplification. Clones were read by immunoSEQ multiplex PCR, and TCRdb kept only the in-frame ones, dropping some. V and J calls and clone size are given by that table; D and trimming were obtained from the DNA. Of roughly 240,000 clones listed, 70% to 90% were seen once; the top ten hold about 3.5%. Specimen: peripheral blood. The chain combines TRBV11-3 with TRBJ1-1; D is uncertain. The TCR originated in a man between 18 and 35 years old with active or convalescent COVID-19. Written as DNA, the CDR3 is TGTGCCAGCAGCTTAGAGTCAAATGGGCCCCCTGAAAAGGCTTTCTTT. Residues: CASSLESNGPPEKAFF.